What follows are 5 T cell receptor beta chains derived from one specimen sequenced in a study of neurological immune-mediated disorders. TCRdb reprocessed the 5' RACE reads via MiXCR and lists one record per CDR3 protein. The sample holds 70,000 or so distinct CDR3 sequences; around 3% are singletons and the top ten take more than 4.5%. The sequencing sample was made of PBMCs. The receptors derive from a woman in her fifties or sixties with multiple sclerosis.

At least ten counts were recorded for this clonotype. The rearrangement joins TRBV20-1 to TRBJ2-2, with a possible D match to TRBD1 (6 bases). The CDR3 has 15 residues. Germline values: CDR1 DFQATT, CDR2 SNEGSKA (reference sequence). Trimming cost V 1 base and J 7 bases, with 16 bases left between them. CDR3 in amino acids: CSARGGVGASGELFF. CDR3 nucleotide sequence: TGCAGTGCTAGAGGGGGTGTGGGGGCGAGCGGGGAGCTGTTTTTT.

This clonotype was counted many times. This chain uses TRBV24-1 with TRBJ2-7; either TRBD1 or TRBD2 may fit D (7 bases each). Trimming pared 1 base from V and 2 bases from J, leaving 11 bases between. In germline, CDR1 is KGHDR, CDR2 SFDVKD. This CDR3 has 15 amino acids. In DNA form, the CDR3 reads TGTGCCACCAGTGATTTCAGGGGGGGCCCCTACGAGCAGTACGTC. Translation gives CATSDFRGGPYEQYV.

This rearrangement joins TRBV4-3 to TRBJ1-6; 7 bases map to TRBD1. The junction had 7 bases not matched to a gene; V was cut back by 1 base and J by 7 bases. CDR1 and CDR2 (germline): LGHNA, YSLEER. The length of the CDR3 is 16 residues. The CDR3 DNA sequence: TGCGCCAGCAGCCAAGTCGCGGGACAGCAAAATTCACCCCTCCACTTT. Translated, it gives CASSQVAGQQNSPLHF.

This clonotype was counted many times. The rearrangement links TRBV6-6 to TRBJ2-7; D may be TRBD1 (5 bases). There are 14 residues in the CDR3. In germline, CDR1 is MNHNY, CDR2 SVGAGI (reference sequence). Deletions cut 6 bases from V and 2 bases from J, with 14 bases between. The CDR3 loop reads CASRPMGPPYEQYF. The CDR3 DNA follows: TGTGCCAGCAGACCCATGGGGCCCCCCTACGAGCAGTACTTC.

Many counts were recorded for this clonotype. The chain couples TRBV5-1 to TRBJ1-3; 7 nucleotides agree with TRBD1. With V trimmed by 0 bases and J by 0 bases, 3 bases remained unmatched. Germline assignment: CDR1 SGHRS and CDR2 YFSETQ. The CDR3 has 16 amino acids. In DNA form, the CDR3 reads TGCGCCAGCAGCTTGGGGGACAGCTACTCTGGAAACACCATATATTTT. It codes for CASSLGDSYSGNTIYF.